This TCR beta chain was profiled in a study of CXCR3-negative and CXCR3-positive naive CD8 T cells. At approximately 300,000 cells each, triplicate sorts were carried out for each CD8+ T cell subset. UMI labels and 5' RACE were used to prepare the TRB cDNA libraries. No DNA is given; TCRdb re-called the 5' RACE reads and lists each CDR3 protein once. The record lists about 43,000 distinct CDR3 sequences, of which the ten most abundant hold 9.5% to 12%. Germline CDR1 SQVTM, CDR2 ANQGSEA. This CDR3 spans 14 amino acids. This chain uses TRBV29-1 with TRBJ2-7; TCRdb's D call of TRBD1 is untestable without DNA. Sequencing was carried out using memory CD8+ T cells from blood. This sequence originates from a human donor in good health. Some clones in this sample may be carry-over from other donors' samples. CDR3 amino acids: CSVKDWDRSYEQYF.